This T cell receptor (beta chain) derives from a study of cytomegalovirus exposure and HLA in healthy donors. CDR3 length equals 16 residues. Germline V gene sequence: CDR1 SGHTA, CDR2 FQGNSA. The V and J ends lost 5 bases and 4 bases, in that order; junction bases with no gene match: 10. The PCR had 60 Vbeta and 13 Jbeta primers. Sequencing used immunoSEQ multiplex PCR; TCRdb keeps in-frame clones, though not all of them. Its table records 130,000 to 150,000 clones. The specimen sequenced was PBMCs. This sequence was found in a man aged 40-49 years in good health and CMV-seronegative. This chain links TRBV7-2 with TRBJ1-3; TRBD1 aligns across 8 bases. The CDR3 loop is CASSAGAGGAGNTIYF. CDR3 bases: TGTGCCAGCAGCGCGGGCGCAGGGGGCGCAGGAAACACCATATATTTT.